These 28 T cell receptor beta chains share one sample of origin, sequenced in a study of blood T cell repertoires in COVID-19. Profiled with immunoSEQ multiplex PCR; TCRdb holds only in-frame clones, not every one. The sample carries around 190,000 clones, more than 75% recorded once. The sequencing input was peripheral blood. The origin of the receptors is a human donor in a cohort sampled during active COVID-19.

The CDR3 DNA sequence: TGTGCCAGCAGCTTAGATCCGGGCGCGGGGGAAAAACTGTTTTTT. It codes for CASSLDPGAGEKLFF. This chain joins TRBV7-8 and TRBJ1-4; D ambiguous. The V gene's germline CDR1 is SGHVS and CDR2 FQNEAQ. This CDR3 spans 15 amino acids. Trimming shortened V by 1 base and J by 8 bases, and 14 bases separated the two germline ends.

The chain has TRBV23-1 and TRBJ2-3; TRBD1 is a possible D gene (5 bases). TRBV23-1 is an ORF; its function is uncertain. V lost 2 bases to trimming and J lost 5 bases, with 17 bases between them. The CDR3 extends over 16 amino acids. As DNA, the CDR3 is TGCGCCAGCAGTCAAGGATCACAGGTCCCTAGAGATACGCAGTATTTT. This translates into CASSQGSQVPRDTQYF.

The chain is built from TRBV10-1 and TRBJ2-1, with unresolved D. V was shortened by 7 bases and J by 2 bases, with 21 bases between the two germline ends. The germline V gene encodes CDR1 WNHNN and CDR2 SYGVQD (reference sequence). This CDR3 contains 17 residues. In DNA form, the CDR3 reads TGCGCCAGCACCGCACGCTTCGTCGTCGGTCCCTACAATGAGCAGTTCTTC. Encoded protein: CASTARFVVGPYNEQFF.

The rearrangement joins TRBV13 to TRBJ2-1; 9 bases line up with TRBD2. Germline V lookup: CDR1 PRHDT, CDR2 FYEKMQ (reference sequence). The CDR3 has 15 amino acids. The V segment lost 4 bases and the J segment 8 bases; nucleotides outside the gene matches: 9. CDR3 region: CASSSGTSYSDEQFF. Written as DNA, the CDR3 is TGTGCCAGCAGCTCCGGGACTAGCTACAGCGATGAGCAGTTCTTC.

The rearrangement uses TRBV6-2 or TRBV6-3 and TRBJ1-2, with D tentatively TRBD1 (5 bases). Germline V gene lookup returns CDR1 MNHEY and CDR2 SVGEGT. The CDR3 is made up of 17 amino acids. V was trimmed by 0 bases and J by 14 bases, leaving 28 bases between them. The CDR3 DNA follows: TGTGCCAGCAGTTACTCCTTGAAATCCCCACAGGAGATGGCTAGTACCTTC. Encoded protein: CASSYSLKSPQEMASTF.

CDR3 protein: CASRAVRGARETQYF. The CDR3 bases are TGCGCCAGCAGGGCGGTCCGGGGGGCCAGGGAGACCCAGTACTTC. The rearrangement joins TRBV10-2 to TRBJ2-5; the D gene is possibly TRBD2 (7 bases). CDR1 and CDR2 from the germline V gene are WSHSY and SAAADI. The length of the CDR3 is 15 residues. Deletions cut 6 bases from V and 5 bases from J, with 19 bases between.

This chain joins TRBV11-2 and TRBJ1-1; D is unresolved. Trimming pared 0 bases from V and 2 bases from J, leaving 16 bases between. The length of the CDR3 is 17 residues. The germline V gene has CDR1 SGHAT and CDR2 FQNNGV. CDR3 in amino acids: CASSLDALGAPNTEAFF. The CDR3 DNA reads TGTGCCAGCAGCTTAGACGCCCTTGGAGCCCCAAACACTGAAGCTTTCTTT.

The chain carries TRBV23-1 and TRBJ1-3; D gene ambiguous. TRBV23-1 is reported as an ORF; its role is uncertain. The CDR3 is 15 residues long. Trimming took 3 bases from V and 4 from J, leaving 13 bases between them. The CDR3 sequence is CASSHPPEPGNTIYF. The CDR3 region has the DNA TGCGCCAGCAGTCATCCCCCTGAGCCGGGAAACACCATATATTTT.

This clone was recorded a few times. The CDR3 DNA follows: TGTGCCAGCCAACCGACAGGGGGCAGCAATCAGCCCCAGCATTTT. This translates into CASQPTGGSNQPQHF. The rearrangement uses TRBV19 and TRBJ1-5; 10 bases align to TRBD1. The V segment lost 9 bases and the J segment 1 base; nucleotides outside the gene matches: 6. The CDR3 totals 15 residues. Germline values: CDR1 LNHDA, CDR2 SQIVND (reference sequence).

The CDR3, as DNA: TGTGCCAGCAGCTTCGGAGCCAACACTGAAGCTTTCTTT. It specifies CASSFGANTEAFF. The chain has TRBV5-4 and TRBJ1-1; D not resolved. Germline CDR1 and CDR2: SGHNT and YYREEE (reference sequence). Trimming left V 2 bases short and J 2 bases short, with 7 bases between. The length of the CDR3 is 13 residues.

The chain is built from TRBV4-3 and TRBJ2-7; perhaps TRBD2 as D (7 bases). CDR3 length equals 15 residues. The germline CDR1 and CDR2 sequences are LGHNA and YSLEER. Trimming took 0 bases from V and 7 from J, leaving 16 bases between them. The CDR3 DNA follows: TGCGCCAGCAGCCAAGATTGGCACAGGGAGGGGGAGCAGTACTTC. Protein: CASSQDWHREGEQYF.

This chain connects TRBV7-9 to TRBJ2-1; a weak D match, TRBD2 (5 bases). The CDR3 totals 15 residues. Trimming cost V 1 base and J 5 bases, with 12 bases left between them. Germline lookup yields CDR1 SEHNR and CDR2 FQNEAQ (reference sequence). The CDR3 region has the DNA TGTGCCAGCAGCTTAGGTGGAAACGGGAACAATGAGCAGTTCTTC. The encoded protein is CASSLGGNGNNEQFF.

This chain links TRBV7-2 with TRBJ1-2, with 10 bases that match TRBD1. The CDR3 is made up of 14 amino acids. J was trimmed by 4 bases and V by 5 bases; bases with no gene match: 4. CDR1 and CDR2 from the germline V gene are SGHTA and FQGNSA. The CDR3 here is CASSGDRGPYGYTF. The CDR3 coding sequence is TGTGCCAGCAGCGGTGACAGGGGGCCCTATGGCTACACCTTC.

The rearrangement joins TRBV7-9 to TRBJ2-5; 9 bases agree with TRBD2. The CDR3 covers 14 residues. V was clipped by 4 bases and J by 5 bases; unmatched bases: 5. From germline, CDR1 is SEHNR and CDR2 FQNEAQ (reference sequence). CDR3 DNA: TGTGCCAGCAGCTCTAGGACTAGCGCCGAGACCCAGTACTTC. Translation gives CASSSRTSAETQYF.

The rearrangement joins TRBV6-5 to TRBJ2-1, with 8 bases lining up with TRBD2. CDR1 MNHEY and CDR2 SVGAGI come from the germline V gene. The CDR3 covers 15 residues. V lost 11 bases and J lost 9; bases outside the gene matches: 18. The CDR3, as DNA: TGTGCCGTTAGCGGGGAGCATTCCCCTTCCCCTGAGCAGTTCTTC. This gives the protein CAVSGEHSPSPEQFF.

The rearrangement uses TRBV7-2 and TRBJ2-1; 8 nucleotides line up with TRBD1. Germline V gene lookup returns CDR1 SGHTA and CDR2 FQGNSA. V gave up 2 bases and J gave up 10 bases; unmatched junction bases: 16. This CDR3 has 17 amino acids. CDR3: CASSLLAVGQGSREQFF. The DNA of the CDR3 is TGTGCCAGCAGCTTATTGGCGGTAGGACAGGGATCGCGGGAGCAGTTCTTC.

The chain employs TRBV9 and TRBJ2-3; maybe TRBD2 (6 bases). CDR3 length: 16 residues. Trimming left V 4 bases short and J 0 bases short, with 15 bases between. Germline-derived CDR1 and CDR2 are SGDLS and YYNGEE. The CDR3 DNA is TGTGCCAGCAGCCCCAGCGGAGGGTCTAGCACAGATACGCAGTATTTT. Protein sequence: CASSPSGGSSTDTQYF.

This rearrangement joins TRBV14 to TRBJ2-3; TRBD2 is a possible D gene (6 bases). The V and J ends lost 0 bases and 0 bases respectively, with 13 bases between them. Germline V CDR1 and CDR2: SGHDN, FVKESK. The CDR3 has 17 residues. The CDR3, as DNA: TGTGCCAGCAGCCAAGAGGTTGTGGGACTTAGCACAGATACGCAGTATTTT. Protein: CASSQEVVGLSTDTQYF.

DNA of the CDR3: TGTGCCAGCAGCCAATCGGACAGGGGACAAGAGACCCAGTACTTC. Translating it yields CASSQSDRGQETQYF. The rearrangement joins TRBV11-3 to TRBJ2-5; 9 nucleotides align to TRBD1. The CDR3 length is 15 residues. V shed 5 bases, J shed 2 bases, and the junction held 6 bases outside the gene matches. Germline CDR1 reads SGHNT; CDR2 reads YENEEA.

The CDR3 loop is CASSRGEAGKSPLHF. Here the CDR3 DNA reads TGTGCCAGCAGCCGCGGGGAGGCAGGGAAATCACCCCTCCACTTT. This chain links TRBV16 with TRBJ1-6, with a weak D call TRBD1 (5 bases). The CDR3 contains 15 residues. Germline CDR1 and CDR2: KGHSY and FQNENV. Trimming cost V 4 bases and J 10 bases, with 17 bases left between them.

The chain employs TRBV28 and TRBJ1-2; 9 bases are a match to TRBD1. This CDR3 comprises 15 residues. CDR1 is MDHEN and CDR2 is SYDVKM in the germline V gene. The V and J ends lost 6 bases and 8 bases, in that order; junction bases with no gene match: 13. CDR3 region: CASSSQGARRGGYTF. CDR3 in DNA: TGTGCCAGCAGCTCACAGGGGGCGAGAAGGGGAGGCTACACCTTC.

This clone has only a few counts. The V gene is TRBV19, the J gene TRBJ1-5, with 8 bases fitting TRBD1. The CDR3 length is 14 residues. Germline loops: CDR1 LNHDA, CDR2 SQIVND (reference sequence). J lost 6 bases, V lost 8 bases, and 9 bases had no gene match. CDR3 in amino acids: CASHDRGRGQPQHF. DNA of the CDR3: TGTGCCAGTCACGACAGGGGCCGGGGTCAGCCCCAGCATTTT.

The CDR3 loop reads CASSVGVRQETQYF. CDR3 nucleotide sequence: TGTGCCAGCAGCGTAGGGGTGAGGCAGGAGACCCAGTACTTC. The genes are TRBV9 and TRBJ2-5; the D is unclear. The CDR3 extends over 14 amino acids. Germline V lookup: CDR1 SGDLS, CDR2 YYNGEE. V was clipped by 0 bases and J by 5 bases, with 11 bases between them.

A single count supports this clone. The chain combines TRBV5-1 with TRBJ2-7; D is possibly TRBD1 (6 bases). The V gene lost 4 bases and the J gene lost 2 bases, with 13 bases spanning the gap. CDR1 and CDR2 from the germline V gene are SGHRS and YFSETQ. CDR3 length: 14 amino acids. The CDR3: CASSLQQGPYEQYF. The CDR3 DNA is TGCGCCAGCAGCCTTCAACAGGGTCCCTACGAGCAGTACTTC.

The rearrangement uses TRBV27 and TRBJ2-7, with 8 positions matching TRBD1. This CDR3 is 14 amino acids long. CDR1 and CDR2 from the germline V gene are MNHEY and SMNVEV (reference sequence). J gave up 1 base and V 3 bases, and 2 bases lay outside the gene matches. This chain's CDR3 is CASSLDRVSYEQYF. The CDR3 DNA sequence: TGTGCCAGCAGTTTGGACAGGGTGTCCTACGAGCAGTACTTC.

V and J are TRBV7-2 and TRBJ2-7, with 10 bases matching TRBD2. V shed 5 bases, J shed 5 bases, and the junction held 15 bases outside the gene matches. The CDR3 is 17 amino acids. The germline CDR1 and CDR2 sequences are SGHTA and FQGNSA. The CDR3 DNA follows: TGTGCCAGCAGCGGCCCCTCACTAGCGGGGTCCGACCACGAGCAGTACTTC. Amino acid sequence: CASSGPSLAGSDHEQYF.

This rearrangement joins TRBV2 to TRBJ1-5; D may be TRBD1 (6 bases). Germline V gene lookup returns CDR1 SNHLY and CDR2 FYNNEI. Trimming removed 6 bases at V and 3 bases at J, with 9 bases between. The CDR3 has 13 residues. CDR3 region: CASRGQPNQPQHF. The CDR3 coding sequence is TGTGCCAGCAGAGGACAGCCCAATCAGCCCCAGCATTTT.

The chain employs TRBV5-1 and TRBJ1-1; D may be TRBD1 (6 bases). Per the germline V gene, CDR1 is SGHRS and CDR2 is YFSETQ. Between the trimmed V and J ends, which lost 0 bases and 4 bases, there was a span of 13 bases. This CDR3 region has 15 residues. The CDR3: CASSLGSQGTTEAFF. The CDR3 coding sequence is TGCGCCAGCAGCTTGGGGTCACAGGGAACCACTGAAGCTTTCTTT.